Each of the 2 T cell receptor beta chains below was sequenced from the same sample in a study of T cells in Graves' hyperthyroidism and ophthalmopathy. What was amplified from RNA transcripts were TCR beta CDR3 regions. The HTBI primer set served for first-round RT-PCR of the TCR CDR3. Each CDR3 protein gets one entry after TCRdb re-called the multiplex PCR reads with MiXCR. The table records more than 350,000 distinct CDR3 sequences, about 16% of them present only once. Sequenced sample: blood. These receptor sequences come from a woman in her sixties or seventies with Graves' ophthalmopathy.

In its sample, this clonotype was seen many times. The V and J genes are TRBV11-2 and TRBJ1-3; perhaps TRBD1 as D (6 bases). The CDR3 loop spans 15 amino acids. V lost 4 bases and J 0 bases, leaving 10 bases between the germline ends. The V gene's germline CDR1 is SGHAT and CDR2 FQNNGV. CDR3 loop: CASSSTGVSGNTIYF. The DNA for the CDR3 is TGTGCCAGCAGCTCGACAGGAGTCTCTGGAAACACCATATATTTT.

This clonotype was picked up many times. The chain uses TRBV5-1 and TRBJ2-1; D possibly uses TRBD1 or TRBD2 (6 bases each). Germline-derived CDR1 and CDR2 are SGHRS and YFSETQ. V was trimmed by 1 base and J by 6 bases, leaving 14 bases between them. This CDR3 has 15 amino acids. The CDR3 reads CASSLYRDSGNEQFF. The CDR3 nucleotides are TGCGCCAGCAGCTTGTACAGGGACTCCGGCAATGAGCAGTTCTTC.